This T cell receptor beta chain was profiled in a study of persistence of HIV-infected CD4 T cells. Study-level information: Isolated cells were CMV- and HIV-1 Gag-responding CD4+ T cells. Study outcomes and limitations: Antigen-responding cells were enriched for degenerate expanded CDR3beta sequences.

The germline V gene has CDR1 SSHAT and CDR2 FNYEAQ (reference sequence). The CDR3 loop spans 17 amino acids. An overlapping HIV-1 Gag peptide pool stimulated these cells at about 0.91 ug/peptide/mL. CD40L/CD69 double-negative CD45RO-high memory CD4+ T cells were collected. Anti-CD28/CD49d costimulation, CD40-blocking antibody and enfuvirtide were given to CD8-depleted PBMCs for about 17 hours. As concerns this clone: No antigen is known for it. The junction departs from germline at one end; a sequencing error may be responsible.

The libraries were made with immunoSEQ version 4 in survey mode. Generated by immunoSEQ multiplex PCR, the TCRdb table keeps only in-frame clones and is missing some. The sample shows approximately 39,000 clones, roughly four fifths of them seen only once. The V gene is TRBV7-7, the J gene TRBJ2-3; possibly TRBD2 for D (5 bases). This clonotype originated in an adult with HIV. The donor label of this sample is uncertain. Sequences were derived from cultured CD4+ T cells from PBMCs, sampled from a patient who received antiretroviral therapy. The CDR3 nucleotides are TGTGCTAGCAGCTTAGATGATGCGGGCTACCCGGCAGATACGCAGTATTTT. It specifies CASSLDDAGYPADTQYF. The full variable domain, with the rest looked up from reference TRBV7-7 and TRBJ2-3, is GAGVSQSPRYKVTKRGQDVTLRCDPISSHATLYWYQQALGQGPEFLTYFNYEAQPDKSGLPSDRFSAERPEGSISTLTIQRTEQRDSAMYRCASSLDDAGYPADTQYFGPGTRLTVL.